Listed below are T cell receptor beta chains from one sample, sequenced in a study of T cell responses to AZD1222 COVID-19 vaccine. The method was immunoSEQ multiplex PCR; TCRdb's version includes in-frame clones alone and lacks a portion of them. The data hold about 130,000 clones, with more than 85% observed a single time. Sequencing used peripheral blood, obtained on day 0 of AZD1222 vaccination. The receptors derive from an adult in good health. CDR3s include the opening cysteine and the closing phenylalanine or tryptophan. A D gene is named only where the DNA matches it firmly. A clone size is listed for some rows: how often the clone was seen (once, few, many), or a class if it is expanded.

clone_size j_call d_call v_call cdr3_aa cdr3_nt
NA TRBJ1-2 NA TRBV28 CASSLPEDGYTF TGTGCCAGCAGCCTACCCGAGGACGGCTACACCTTC
NA TRBJ2-1 NA TRBV25-1 CASSGSLTGEQFF TGTGCCAGCAGTGGGTCTTTAACCGGTGAGCAGTTCTTC
NA TRBJ2-7 TRBD2 TRBV28 CASSFSGRNSYEQYF TGTGCCAGCAGCTTTAGCGGGAGGAACTCCTACGAGCAGTACTTC
once TRBJ2-1 NA TRBV28 CASTKTTAYNEQFF TGTGCCAGCACTAAAACGACAGCCTACAATGAGCAGTTCTTC
NA TRBJ2-2 NA TRBV30 CAWGQGNTGELFF TGTGCCTGGGGGCAGGGGAACACCGGGGAGCTGTTTTTT
once TRBJ1-2 TRBD1 TRBV28 CASSPGDRGSYGYTF TGTGCCAGCAGTCCAGGTGACAGGGGGTCCTATGGCTACACCTTC
NA TRBJ2-3 NA TRBV11-1 CASSPTSTDTQYF TGTGCCAGCAGCCCGACTAGCACAGATACGCAGTATTTT
NA TRBJ1-6 NA TRBV7-9 CASSLDRVDNSPLHF TGTGCCAGCAGCTTAGACAGGGTTGATAATTCACCCCTCCACTTT
NA TRBJ1-4 TRBD1 TRBV28 CASSWTGVANEKLFF TGTGCCAGCAGTTGGACAGGGGTAGCTAATGAAAAACTGTTTTTT
NA TRBJ1-5 NA TRBV4-1 CASSPEDRRHQPQHF TGCGCCAGCAGCCCGGAGGACAGACGGCATCAGCCCCAGCATTTT
NA TRBJ1-5 TRBD1 TRBV6-5 CASISDRPNQPQHF TGTGCCAGCATCTCGGACAGGCCTAATCAGCCCCAGCATTTT